A selection of T cell receptor beta chains follows, all from one sample in a study of control samples from healthy donors and cancer patients. The data were produced by immunoSEQ multiplex PCR, yet TCRdb's version contains in-frame clones alone and is incomplete. Seen here are around 110,000 clones, 80% to 90% observed once, and the top ten hold 1.1%. The sequenced sample consisted of PBMCs. The receptors derive from a woman between 50 and 59 years old with colorectal cancer. Both conserved end residues are part of each CDR3.

j_gene,v_gene,CDR3aa
TRBJ1-1,TRBV19,CASSITGQSEAFF
TRBJ1-2,TRBV18,CASSPDFRSYGYTF
TRBJ1-6,TRBV9,CASDGREGLHF
TRBJ2-5,TRBV14,CASSQARGRETQYF
TRBJ2-1,TRBV15,CATSNQGSRSYNEQFF
TRBJ1-1,TRBV27,CASSVTGISTEAFF
TRBJ1-1,TRBV7-8,CASSLVGQGANTEAFF
TRBJ2-1,TRBV27,CASSLGVYNEQFF
TRBJ1-5,TRBV11-2,CASSSVPAQPQHF
TRBJ1-5,TRBV28,CASSSTGDQPQHF
TRBJ2-7,TRBV18,CASSLTSGYEQYF
TRBJ2-3,TRBV18,CASSPPLGLAASTDTQYF
TRBJ1-2,TRBV7-6,CASSLNEGSFVGYTF
TRBJ2-5,TRBV2,CVSSEQGQQGETQYF
TRBJ1-3,TRBV28,CASSLSSSITGNTIYF
TRBJ2-6,TRBV9,CASSPQVSGANVLTF
TRBJ1-2,TRBV10-3,CAIKASDSFYGYTF
TRBJ2-3,TRBV9,CASSVAPTSTDTQYF
TRBJ2-2,TRBV28,CASSPGLAPPGELFF
TRBJ2-3,TRBV7-6,CASSSRQGAKDTQYF
TRBJ1-3,TRBV4-1,CASSQTILPTLDRGVGNTIYF
TRBJ2-5,TRBV10-2,CASKLGEGETQYF
TRBJ1-2,TRBV6-2/TRBV6-3,CASSTNYGYTF
TRBJ1-1,TRBV11-2,CASSLGQGDTEAFF
TRBJ2-2,TRBV29-1,CSVLTGVIAGELFF
TRBJ2-1,TRBV15,CATSRRSRISNEQFF
TRBJ2-3,TRBV6-6,CASSYRRDTQYF
TRBJ2-2,TRBV7-2,CASSSQSGGVNTGELFF
TRBJ2-7,TRBV2,CASRSEQGEQYF
TRBJ2-1,TRBV1,CTSSQLSTGGFGNEQFF
TRBJ2-1,TRBV11-3,CASSLDRGVGEQFF
TRBJ1-5,TRBV19,CASTLGQGAYQPQHF
TRBJ1-1,TRBV7-9,CASSLLGSTEAFF
TRBJ2-7,TRBV18,CASSLDRGEQYF
TRBJ1-5,TRBV19,CASSMQWGNQPQHF
TRBJ1-2,TRBV6-5,CASSYGTTDYTF
TRBJ1-6,TRBV5-1,CASKDGSSYNSPLHF
TRBJ2-1,TRBV15,CATTTRSPGALNEQFF
TRBJ1-6,TRBV19,CASGHMTRSNSPLHF
TRBJ2-2,TRBV20-1,CSASHSGELFF
TRBJ2-1,TRBV5-4,CASSLVVLTSGYNEQFF
TRBJ2-5,TRBV29-1,CSAGRPWETQYF
TRBJ2-5,TRBV5-1,CASSLDRGTQETQYF
TRBJ2-7,TRBV29-1,CSVEGGGPGLADYEQYF
TRBJ2-3,TRBV20-1,CSASVWRGVEVTDTQYF
TRBJ1-1,TRBV30,CAWDGQGGTEAFF
TRBJ2-2,TRBV11-2,CGLRGYTGELFF